The present TCR beta chain was sequenced within a study of T cell repertoires in cytomegalovirus infection. Study-wide context: Matching HLA type, along with CMV infection, was indicated by public TCR beta signatures.

Each CDR3 protein gets one entry after TCRdb re-called the reads with MiXCR. The table lists approximately 990,000 distinct CDR3 sequences, approximately 32% of them singletons. This clonotype was recorded only once. Its antigen is undetermined. This may stem from a read error, because a much larger clone lies one nucleotide away. The CDR3 spans 15 residues. Germline loops: CDR1 SGHTA, CDR2 FQGNSA. V dropped 3 bases and J dropped 4; count of bases not matched to a gene: 3. The study's findings and limits: HLA-C-restricted CMV-specific TCR beta clonotypes were dominant in the ex vivo response. Cumulative public TCR beta family frequency identified carriers of CMV plus the relevant HLA.

The source of this sequence is a human donor in good health (CMV status not recorded). Some clones in this sample may be carry-over from other donors' samples. The chain recombines TRBV7-2 with TRBJ2-3; TRBD2 matches at 11 bases. The sequences come from cultured CD8+ T cells from PBMCs, collected from culture after CMV antigen stimulation. The CDR3 reads CTSSFSGGGADTQYF. The CDR3 DNA reads TGTACCAGCAGCTTTAGCGGGGGGGGAGCAGATACGCAGTATTTT.